This T cell receptor beta chain was captured by sequencing in a study of shared clonotypes between healthy human individuals. Findings and caveats of the study: Rarefaction analysis demonstrated incomplete sorted-subset sequencing notwithstanding large depth. The diversity represented, both genetic and in exposure history, was limited by few donors.

Trimming removed 1 base from V and 3 bases from J, with 1 base in between. Germline V gene sequence: CDR1 SGHVS, CDR2 FNYEAQ. CDR3 size: 11 residues. As regards this clone: Its antigen remains unidentified.

Once extracted for a subset, genomic DNA was divided evenly among several immunoSEQ plates. As handled by the study authors: Owing to the provision of junction-only sequences devoid of quality scores by immunoSEQ, filtering differed. Measured with immunoSEQ multiplex PCR; TCRdb has only the in-frame clones, and not every one. For V, J and clone size, that table is used; D and trimming come from the DNA. The repertoire consists of approximately 1,500,000 clones, with about 96% occurring once and the leading ten covering about 1.2%. The chain uses TRBV7-6 and TRBJ2-7; no firm D call. The sample taken for sequencing was naive CD4+ T cells sorted from blood. Subset here: CD45RA+ positively selected. The TCR comes from a man aged 25 to 40 in good health. This CDR3 reads CASSLDYEQYF. CDR3 nucleotide sequence: TGTGCCAGCAGCTTAGACTACGAGCAGTACTTC.